These 17 T cell receptor beta chains were sequenced from one sample in a study of T-cell memory formation after mild COVID-19. TCRdb re-derived calls from the 5' RACE reads in MiXCR, one entry per CDR3 protein. The sample lists 120,000 or so distinct CDR3 sequences, about 5.9% occurring once. The sample consisted of PBMCs or a T cell subset sorted from them (not recorded which). All receptors derive from an adult woman who had mild COVID-19 (a few samples of this study predate the infection). Cell type and time point are not known.

The genes are TRBV29-1 and TRBJ2-1; TRBD1 might be the D (6 bases). Trimming removed 8 bases at V and 4 bases at J, with 15 bases between. Germline V gives CDR1 SQVTM, CDR2 ANQGSEA. The CDR3 is 13 amino acids. The CDR3 sequence: CSLTGSRYNEQFF. The CDR3 DNA reads as TGCAGCCTTACAGGGTCCCGATACAATGAGCAGTTCTTC.

The rearrangement joins TRBV7-2 to TRBJ1-2; TRBD1 might be the D (6 bases). Trimming shortened V by 4 bases and J by 6 bases, and 24 bases separated the two germline ends. Germline V gene data show CDR1 as SGHTA and CDR2 as FQGNSA. The CDR3 extends over 17 amino acids. CDR3 amino acids: CASSSSGSGRGAHGYTF. The CDR3 bases are TGTGCCAGCAGCTCGTCCGGGTCGGGACGGGGGGCGCATGGCTACACCTTC.

The CDR3 DNA reads TGTGCCAGCAGCTTAGCCAGGACAGGGGGCGTATATGGCTACACCTTC. Its translation: CASSLARTGGVYGYTF. This chain links TRBV7-2 with TRBJ1-2, with 11 bases aligning to TRBD1. The germline gives CDR1 SGHTA, CDR2 FQGNSA. J gave up 5 bases and V 0 bases, and 5 bases lay outside the gene matches. This CDR3 is built from 16 residues.

This clonotype has ten or more counts. The J gene is TRBJ2-7, the V gene TRBV12-3 or TRBV12-4; D possibly corresponds to TRBD1 (5 bases). The CDR3 loop spans 13 amino acids. V gave up 5 bases and J gave up 2 bases, with 10 bases separating them. For the CDR3, the DNA is TGTGCCAGCAGTAGTGGACAACCCTACGAGCAGTACTTC. Encoded protein: CASSSGQPYEQYF.

This clonotype was recorded once. The chain joins TRBV12-3 or TRBV12-4 to TRBJ2-3, with D unclear. The V end was cut by 6 bases, the J end by 1 base, with 14 bases between. The CDR3 totals 15 residues. This chain's CDR3 is CASSLGLIGTDTQYF. The CDR3 nucleotides read TGTGCCAGCAGCCTAGGGTTGATTGGCACAGATACGCAGTATTTT.

Many counts were recorded for this clonotype. The chain couples TRBV28 to TRBJ1-3; D may be TRBD1 (5 bases). Germline CDR1 is MDHEN and CDR2 is SYDVKM. The CDR3 has 13 amino acids. Deletions cut 6 bases from V and 4 bases from J, with 10 bases between. The chain's CDR3 is CASRRRVGNTIYF. Written as DNA, the CDR3 is TGTGCCAGCAGACGCAGGGTGGGAAACACCATATATTTT.

Only a few counts were recorded for this clonotype. The chain couples TRBV20-1 to TRBJ1-1; D possibly corresponds to TRBD1 (6 bases). The V gene's germline CDR1 is DFQATT and CDR2 SNEGSKA (reference sequence). The V and J ends lost 4 bases and 0 bases respectively, with 12 bases between them. The length of the CDR3 is 14 residues. CDR3 sequence (DNA): TGCAGTGCTAAAACCGGGACATTGAACACTGAAGCTTTCTTT. It yields the protein CSAKTGTLNTEAFF.

This clonotype came up a few times. This chain joins TRBV24-1 and TRBJ1-5; D possibly corresponds to TRBD1 (6 bases). Germline CDR1 and CDR2: KGHDR and SFDVKD. The CDR3 loop spans 14 amino acids. Trimming cost V 5 bases and J 3 bases, with 10 bases left between them. This CDR3 reads CATSVGQTNQPQHF. CDR3 coding DNA: TGTGCCACCAGTGTTGGACAGACCAATCAGCCCCAGCATTTT.

The CDR3 sequence is CATQLVTGTESYEQYF. CDR3 bases: TGCGCCACCCAACTAGTAACCGGGACGGAATCCTACGAGCAGTACTTC. The chain joins TRBV23-1 to TRBJ2-7; tentatively, D is TRBD1 or TRBD2 (5 bases each). TRBV23-1 falls under the ORF class, with uncertain function. V was shortened by 10 bases and J by 1 base, with 23 bases between the two germline ends. The CDR3 has 16 amino acids.

This clonotype was counted at least ten times. The rearrangement links TRBV20-1 to TRBJ2-3, with 12 bases matching TRBD1. This CDR3 contains 16 residues. J lost 3 bases, V lost 6 bases, and 10 bases had no gene match. Germline CDR1 reads DFQATT; CDR2 reads SNEGSKA (reference sequence). The CDR3 bases are TGCAGTGCCTCACTTGGGACAGGGGGCCGTACAGATACGCAGTATTTT. Translated: CSASLGTGGRTDTQYF.

The sample holds a few counts of this clonotype. In DNA form, the CDR3 reads TGTGCCAGCTCACCACAGGTAGCCAGATTGAACACTGAAGCTTTCTTT. Protein product: CASSPQVARLNTEAFF. The chain is built from TRBV18 and TRBJ1-1; D unresolved. The germline CDR1 and CDR2 sequences are KGHSH and LQKENI. The CDR3 is made up of 16 amino acids. Trimming took 1 base from V and 0 from J, leaving 12 bases between them.

This rearrangement joins TRBV20-1 to TRBJ2-1, with 16 bases identical to TRBD2. V shed 6 bases and J 1 base; nucleotides not matched to a gene: 9. CDR1 DFQATT and CDR2 SNEGSKA come from the germline V gene (reference sequence). This CDR3 has 18 amino acids. Here the CDR3 DNA reads TGCAGTGCCCGTCTGGGGACTAGCGGGAGGGGATCCTACAATGAGCAGTTCTTC. This encodes CSARLGTSGRGSYNEQFF.

This clonotype has more than one count but fewer than ten. The V gene is TRBV24-1, the J gene TRBJ1-5; 10 nucleotides align to TRBD1. V was clipped by 0 bases and J by 4 bases; unmatched bases: 11. CDR3 length: 19 residues. Germline-derived CDR1 and CDR2 are KGHDR and SFDVKD. The CDR3 nucleotides read TGTGCCACCAGTGATTTGATGGGACAGGGGTTGTTGCCGAATCAGCCCCAGCATTTT. It yields the protein CATSDLMGQGLLPNQPQHF.

A few counts support this clonotype. V gene TRBV7-9 combines with J gene TRBJ1-2; unclear D gene. CDR3 length equals 12 residues. V lost 0 bases to trimming and J lost 11 bases, with 10 bases between them. The germline gives CDR1 SEHNR, CDR2 FQNEAQ (reference sequence). The CDR3 spells CASSLAGYSYTF. For the CDR3, the DNA is TGTGCCAGCAGCTTAGCAGGGTACAGTTACACCTTC.

In this sample, this clonotype turned up many times. The genes are TRBV5-5 and TRBJ2-1; D ambiguous. CDR1 is SGHKS and CDR2 is YYEKEE in the germline V gene (reference sequence). Trimming cost V 4 bases and J 6 bases, with 14 bases left between them. This CDR3 region has 14 residues. CDR3 residues: CASSPASVTNEQFF. DNA of the CDR3: TGTGCCAGCAGCCCCGCGTCGGTAACCAATGAGCAGTTCTTC.

The rearrangement uses TRBV14 and TRBJ1-2; D may be TRBD1 (6 bases). This CDR3 region has 14 residues. CDR1 SGHDN and CDR2 FVKESK come from the germline V gene. V lost 5 bases and J lost 3, with 13 bases in between. CDR3 coding DNA: TGTGCCAGCAGCGGGAAACCAGGGGACTATGGCTACACCTTC. This translates into CASSGKPGDYGYTF.

The chain employs TRBV6-4 and TRBJ1-1; D perhaps matches TRBD1 (5 bases). This CDR3 spans 16 amino acids. Germline-derived CDR1 and CDR2 are MRHNA and SNTAGT. V was cut by 2 bases and J by 0 bases, with 13 bases left in between. CDR3 sequence (DNA): TGTGCCAGCAGTGACGGGGCCTTGCGGATGAACACTGAAGCTTTCTTT. Encoded protein: CASSDGALRMNTEAFF.